The 2 T cell receptor beta chains below come from one sample, sequenced in a study of cytomegalovirus exposure and HLA in healthy donors. The PCR ran on 60 Vbeta and 13 Jbeta primers. The table came from immunoSEQ multiplex PCR; TCRdb's copy has only in-frame clones and leaves some out. Altogether approximately 180,000 clones are present, approximately 84% being singletons, with the ten largest covering 4.8%. The specimen sequenced was PBMCs. Every receptor here comes from a girl aged 10 to 17 in good health and CMV-seropositive.

This chain links TRBV5-4 with TRBJ1-3; no definite D call. V gave up 0 bases and J gave up 4 bases, with 5 bases separating them. CDR1 is SGHNT and CDR2 is YYREEE in the germline V gene (reference sequence). This CDR3 region has 13 residues. DNA for the CDR3: TGTGCCAGCAGCTTGGACTACGGAAACACCATATATTTT. It is translated as CASSLDYGNTIYF.

The genes are TRBV2 and TRBJ1-1, with TRBD1 as a possible D gene (5 bases). CDR1 and CDR2 (germline): SNHLY, FYNNEI. The CDR3 is made up of 14 amino acids. Trimming pared 6 bases from V and 0 bases from J, leaving 11 bases between. The chain's CDR3 is CASSAQELNTEAFF. DNA for the CDR3: TGTGCCAGCAGCGCACAGGAGCTGAACACTGAAGCTTTCTTT.